This T cell receptor (beta chain) was recovered during a study of blood T cell repertoires in COVID-19. Study details: The United States, Italy and Spain provided the acute and convalescent COVID-19 samples. PBMCs, B-cell-depleted T cells, or T cells provided the cDNA or gDNA that made up the material.

As originally analysed: Cell counts per sample came from amplifying reference gene primers. Here immunoSEQ multiplex PCR was the method, and the copy in TCRdb shows in-frame clones only, minus some. Clone size and the V and J calls come from that table; the DNA yielded D and trimming. This table holds tens of thousands of clones, 90% found once. V shed 5 bases, J shed 6 bases, and the junction held 4 bases outside the gene matches. The germline gives CDR1 SGHDN, CDR2 FVKESK. CDR3 length: 13 residues. A Seattle source enrolled patients during active infection and followed them longitudinally. The chain employs TRBV14 and TRBJ1-2; 9 nucleotides align to TRBD1. Sequencing was performed on peripheral blood. The receptor was derived from a man in his forties or fifties with COVID-19, enrolled during active disease. The CDR3 sequence: CASSYRDRDGYTF. Here the CDR3 DNA reads TGTGCCAGCAGCTACCGGGACAGGGATGGCTACACCTTC.